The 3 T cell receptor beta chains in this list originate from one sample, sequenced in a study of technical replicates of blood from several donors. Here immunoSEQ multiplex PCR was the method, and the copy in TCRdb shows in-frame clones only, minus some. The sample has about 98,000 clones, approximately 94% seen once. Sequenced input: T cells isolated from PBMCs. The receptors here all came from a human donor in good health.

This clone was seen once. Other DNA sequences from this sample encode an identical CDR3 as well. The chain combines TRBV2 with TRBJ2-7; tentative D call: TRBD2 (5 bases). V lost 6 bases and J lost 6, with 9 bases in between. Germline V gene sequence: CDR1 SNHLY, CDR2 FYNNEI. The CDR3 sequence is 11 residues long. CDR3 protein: CASSILVEQYF. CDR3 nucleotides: TGTGCCAGCAGCATACTAGTCGAGCAGTACTTC.

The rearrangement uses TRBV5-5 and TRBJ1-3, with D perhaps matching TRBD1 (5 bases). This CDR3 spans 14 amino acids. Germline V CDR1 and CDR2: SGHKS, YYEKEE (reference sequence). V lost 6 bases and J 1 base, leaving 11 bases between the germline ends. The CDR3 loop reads CASTFGASGNTIYF. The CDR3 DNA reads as TGTGCCAGCACCTTTGGGGCGTCTGGAAACACCATATATTTT.

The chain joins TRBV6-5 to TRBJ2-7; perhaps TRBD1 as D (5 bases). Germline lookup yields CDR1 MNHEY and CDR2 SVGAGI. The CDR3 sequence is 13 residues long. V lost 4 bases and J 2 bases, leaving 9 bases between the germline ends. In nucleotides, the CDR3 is TGTGCCAGCAGTTCGACAGCAGCCTACGAGCAGTACTTC. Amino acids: CASSSTAAYEQYF.